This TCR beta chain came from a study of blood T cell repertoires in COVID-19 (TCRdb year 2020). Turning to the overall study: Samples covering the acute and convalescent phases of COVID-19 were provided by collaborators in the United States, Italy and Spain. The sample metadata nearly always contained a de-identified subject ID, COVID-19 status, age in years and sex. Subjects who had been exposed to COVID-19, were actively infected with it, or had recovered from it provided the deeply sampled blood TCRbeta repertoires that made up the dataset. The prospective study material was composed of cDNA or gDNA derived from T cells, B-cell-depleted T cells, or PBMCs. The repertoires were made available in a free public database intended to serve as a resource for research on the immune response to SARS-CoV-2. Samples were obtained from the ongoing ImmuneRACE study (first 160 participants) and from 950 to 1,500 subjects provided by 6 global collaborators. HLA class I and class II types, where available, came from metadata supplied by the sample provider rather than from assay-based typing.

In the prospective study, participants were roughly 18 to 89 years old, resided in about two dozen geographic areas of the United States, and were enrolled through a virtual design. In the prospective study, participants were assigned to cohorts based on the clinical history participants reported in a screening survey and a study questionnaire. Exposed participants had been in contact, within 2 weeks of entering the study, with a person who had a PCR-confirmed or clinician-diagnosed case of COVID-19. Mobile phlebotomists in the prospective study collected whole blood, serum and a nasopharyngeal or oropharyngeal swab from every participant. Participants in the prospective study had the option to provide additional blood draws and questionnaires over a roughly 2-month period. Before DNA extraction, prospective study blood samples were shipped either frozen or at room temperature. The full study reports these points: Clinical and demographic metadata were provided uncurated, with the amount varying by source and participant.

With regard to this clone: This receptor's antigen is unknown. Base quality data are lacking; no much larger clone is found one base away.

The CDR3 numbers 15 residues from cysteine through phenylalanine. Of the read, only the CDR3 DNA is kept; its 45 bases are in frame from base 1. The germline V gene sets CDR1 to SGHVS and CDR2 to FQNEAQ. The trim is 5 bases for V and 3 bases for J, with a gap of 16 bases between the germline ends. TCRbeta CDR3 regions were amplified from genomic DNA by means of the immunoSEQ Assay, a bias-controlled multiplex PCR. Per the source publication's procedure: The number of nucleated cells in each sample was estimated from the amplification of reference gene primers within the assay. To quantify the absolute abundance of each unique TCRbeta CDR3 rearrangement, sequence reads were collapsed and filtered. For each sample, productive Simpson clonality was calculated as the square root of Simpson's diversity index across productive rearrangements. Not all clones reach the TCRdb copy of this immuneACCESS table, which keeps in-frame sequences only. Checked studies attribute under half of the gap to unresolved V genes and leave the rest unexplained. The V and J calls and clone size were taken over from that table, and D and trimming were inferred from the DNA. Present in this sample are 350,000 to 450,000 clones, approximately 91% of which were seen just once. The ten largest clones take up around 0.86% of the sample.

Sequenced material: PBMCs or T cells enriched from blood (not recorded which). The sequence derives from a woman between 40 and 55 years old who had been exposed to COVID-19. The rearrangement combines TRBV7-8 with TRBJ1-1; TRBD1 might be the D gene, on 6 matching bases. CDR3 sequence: CASSRSSQGYTEAFF. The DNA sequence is TGTGCCAGCAGCCGATCGTCCCAGGGGTACACTGAAGCTTTCTTT. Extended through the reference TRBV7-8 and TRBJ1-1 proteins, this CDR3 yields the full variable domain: GAGVSQSPRYKVAKRGQDVALRCDPISGHVSLFWYQQALGQGPEFLTYFQNEAQLDKSGLPSDRFFAERPEGSVSTLKIQRTQQEDSAVYLCASSRSSQGYTEAFFGQGTRLTVV.